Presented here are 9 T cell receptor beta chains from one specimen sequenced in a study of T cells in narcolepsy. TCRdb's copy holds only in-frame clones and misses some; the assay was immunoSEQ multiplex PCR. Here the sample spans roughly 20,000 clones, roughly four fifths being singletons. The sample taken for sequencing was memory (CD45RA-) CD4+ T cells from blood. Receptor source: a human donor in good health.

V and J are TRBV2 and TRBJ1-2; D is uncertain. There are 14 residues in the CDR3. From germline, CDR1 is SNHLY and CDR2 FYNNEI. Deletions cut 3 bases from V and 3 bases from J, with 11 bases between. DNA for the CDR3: TGTGCCAGCAGTGAGGGAGGGCGGGACTATGGCTACACCTTC. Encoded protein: CASSEGGRDYGYTF. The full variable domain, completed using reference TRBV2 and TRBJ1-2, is EPEVTQTPSHQVTQMGQEVILRCVPISNHLYFYWYRQILGQKVEFLVSFYNNEISEKSEIFDDQFSVERPDGSNFTLKIRSTKLEDSAMYFCASSEGGRDYGYTFGSGTRLTVV.

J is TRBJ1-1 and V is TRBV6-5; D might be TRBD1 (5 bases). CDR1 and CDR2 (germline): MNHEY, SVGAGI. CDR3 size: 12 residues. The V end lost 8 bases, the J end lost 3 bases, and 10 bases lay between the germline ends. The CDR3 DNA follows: TGTGCCAGCGTCGGGGACCACACTGAAGCTTTCTTT. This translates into CASVGDHTEAFF.

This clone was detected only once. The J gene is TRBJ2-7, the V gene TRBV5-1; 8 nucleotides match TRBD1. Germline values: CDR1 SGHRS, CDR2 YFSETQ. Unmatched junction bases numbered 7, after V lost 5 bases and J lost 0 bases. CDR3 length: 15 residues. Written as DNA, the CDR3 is TGCGCCAGCAGTACCACCGGGACAGGCTCCTACGAGCAGTACTTC. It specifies CASSTTGTGSYEQYF.

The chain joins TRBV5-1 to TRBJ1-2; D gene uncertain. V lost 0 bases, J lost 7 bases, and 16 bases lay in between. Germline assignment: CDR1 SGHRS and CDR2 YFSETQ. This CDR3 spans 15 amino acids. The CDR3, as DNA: TGCGCCAGCAGCTTGGCCGGTGAAGGGAATGGTGGCTACACCTTC. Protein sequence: CASSLAGEGNGGYTF.

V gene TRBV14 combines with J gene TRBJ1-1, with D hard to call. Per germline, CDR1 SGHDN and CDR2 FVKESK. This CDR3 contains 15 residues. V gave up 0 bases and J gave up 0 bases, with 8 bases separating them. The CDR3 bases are TGTGCCAGCAGCCAAGATTTGGGTCTGAACACTGAAGCTTTCTTT. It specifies CASSQDLGLNTEAFF.

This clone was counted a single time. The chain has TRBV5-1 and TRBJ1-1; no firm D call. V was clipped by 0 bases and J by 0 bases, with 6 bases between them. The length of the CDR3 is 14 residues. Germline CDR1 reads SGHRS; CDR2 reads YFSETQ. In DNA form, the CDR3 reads TGCGCCAGCAGCTTGGGGACGGTGAACACTGAAGCTTTCTTT. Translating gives CASSLGTVNTEAFF.

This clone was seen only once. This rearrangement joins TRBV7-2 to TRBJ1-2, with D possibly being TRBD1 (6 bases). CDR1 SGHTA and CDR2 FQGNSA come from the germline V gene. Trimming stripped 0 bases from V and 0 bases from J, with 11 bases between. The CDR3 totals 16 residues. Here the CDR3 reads CASSLASGTPNYGYTF. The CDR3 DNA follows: TGTGCCAGCAGCTTAGCCTCCGGGACACCTAACTATGGCTACACCTTC. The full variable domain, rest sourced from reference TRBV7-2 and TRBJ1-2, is GAGVSQSPSNKVTEKGKDVELRCDPISGHTALYWYRQSLGQGLEFLIYFQGNSAPDKSGLPSDRFSAERTGGSVSTLTIQRTQQEDSAVYLCASSLASGTPNYGYTFGSGTRLTVV.

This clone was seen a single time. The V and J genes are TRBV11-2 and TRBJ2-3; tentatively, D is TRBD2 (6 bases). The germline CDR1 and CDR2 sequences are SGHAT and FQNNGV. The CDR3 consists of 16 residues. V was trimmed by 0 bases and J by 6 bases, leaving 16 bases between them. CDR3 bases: TGTGCCAGCAGCTTAGATAGACTAGGGCCCCAGGATACGCAGTATTTT. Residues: CASSLDRLGPQDTQYF.

The CDR3 DNA reads as TGTGCCAGTAGTATTCAAAGCGGATCCACAGATACGCAGTATTTT. Encoded protein: CASSIQSGSTDTQYF. The chain couples TRBV19 to TRBJ2-3, with D possibly matching TRBD2 (5 bases). CDR1 is LNHDA, CDR2 SQIVND, per germline (reference sequence). V was pared by 3 bases and J by 2 bases, with 12 bases between. The CDR3 is 15 residues long.